One and the same sample provided the 20 T cell receptor beta chains below, sequenced in a study of cytomegalovirus exposure and HLA in healthy donors. Libraries were prepared by immunoSEQ multiplex PCR; TCRdb keeps only in-frame clonotypes and omits some of them. The sample consists of 110,000 to 150,000 clones, 70% to 90% of them appearing once. Sequenced: PBMCs. These receptors were taken from a woman younger than 35 in good health and CMV-seropositive.

This chain links TRBV11-1 with TRBJ2-5; D not resolved. Trimming left V 1 base short and J 5 bases short, with 5 bases between. Looked up from germline, CDR1 is SGHAT and CDR2 is FQDESV (reference sequence). The CDR3 extends over 12 amino acids. The CDR3 is CASSLVMETQYF. DNA for the CDR3: TGTGCCAGCAGCTTAGTAATGGAGACCCAGTACTTC.

This rearrangement joins TRBV29-1 to TRBJ2-2; 12 nucleotides line up with TRBD2. V lost 7 bases to trimming and J lost 1 base; unmatched junction nucleotides: 7. CDR1 is SQVTM, CDR2 ANQGSEA, per germline. The CDR3 sequence is 16 residues long. The CDR3 loop is CSAGLAGSLNTGELFF. The CDR3 bases are TGCAGCGCCGGACTAGCGGGATCCTTGAACACCGGGGAGCTGTTTTTT.

The chain couples TRBV28 to TRBJ2-3; a possible D gene is TRBD1 (7 bases). Trimming removed 5 bases from V and 6 bases from J, with 18 bases in between. Germline CDR1 MDHEN, CDR2 SYDVKM. There are 15 residues in the CDR3. The CDR3 loop reads CASSPSGGLRDTQYF. CDR3 sequence (DNA): TGTGCCAGCAGTCCATCAGGGGGGCTTAGGGATACGCAGTATTTT.

The rearrangement uses TRBV6-1 and TRBJ2-5; tentative D call: TRBD2 (5 bases). V gave up 7 bases and J gave up 3 bases, with 18 bases separating them. The CDR3 is made up of 15 amino acids. Germline V gives CDR1 MNHNS, CDR2 SASEGT. In DNA form, the CDR3 reads TGTGCCAGCACCGACCCGGACTGGACGGAAGAGACCCAGTACTTC. It translates to CASTDPDWTEETQYF.

V usage is TRBV18 and J usage is TRBJ2-3; a possible D gene is TRBD2 (6 bases). V lost 2 bases, J lost 10 bases, and 10 bases lay in between. CDR1 is KGHSH, CDR2 LQKENI, per germline. The CDR3 consists of 12 residues. CDR3 bases: TGTGCCAGCTCACCAGGGACTTTACCGCAGTATTTT. Amino acid sequence: CASSPGTLPQYF.

This clone was counted between two and nine times. The chain uses TRBV4-1 and TRBJ2-7, with 9 positions matching TRBD2. The junction had 6 bases not matched to a gene; V was cut back by 0 bases and J by 3 bases. This CDR3 is 16 amino acids long. The V gene's germline CDR1 is MGHRA and CDR2 YSYEKL. CDR3 in amino acids: CASSQEGLAGFYEQYF. In DNA form, the CDR3 reads TGCGCCAGCAGCCAAGAGGGGCTAGCGGGATTCTACGAGCAGTACTTC.

This chain links TRBV7-9 with TRBJ1-2, with 8 positions matching TRBD1. This CDR3 contains 15 residues. Germline CDR1 and CDR2: SEHNR and FQNEAQ (reference sequence). Unmatched junction bases numbered 5, after V lost 1 base and J lost 4 bases. The CDR3 loop is CASSLDSQGGYGYTF. The CDR3 nucleotides are TGTGCCAGCAGCTTAGATTCACAGGGGGGCTATGGCTACACCTTC.

The J gene is TRBJ1-2, the V gene TRBV5-1, with 9 bases fitting TRBD1. Germline V gene data show CDR1 as SGHRS and CDR2 as YFSETQ. The J segment lost 4 bases and the V segment lost 0 bases, leaving 13 bases of the junction unmatched. The CDR3 extends over 18 amino acids. In DNA form, the CDR3 reads TGCGCCAGCAGCTTGGGTACACAGGGGGCCCTCCCGACCTATGGCTACACCTTC. This sequence encodes CASSLGTQGALPTYGYTF.

This clone appeared once. V and J are TRBV4-1 and TRBJ1-3, with a weak D call TRBD1 (5 bases). Trimming took off 4 bases at V and 4 bases at J, with 17 bases between the two ends. CDR3 length: 16 amino acids. CDR1 is MGHRA and CDR2 is YSYEKL in the germline V gene. The CDR3 region has the DNA TGCGCCAGCAGCCCGCCCGGGACTCCGATAGGAAACACCATATATTTT. Encoded protein: CASSPPGTPIGNTIYF.

The V call is TRBV9, the J call TRBJ1-1; 7 bases agree with TRBD1. This CDR3 spans 15 amino acids. Trimming at V came to 4 bases and at J to 4 bases, leaving 10 bases not matched to a gene. Germline values: CDR1 SGDLS, CDR2 YYNGEE. CDR3 sequence reads: CASSPRTGSGTEAFF. The CDR3, as DNA: TGTGCCAGCAGCCCCCGGACAGGTAGCGGCACTGAAGCTTTCTTT.

This clone was seen only once. The chain links TRBV9 to TRBJ2-1; 9 bases fit TRBD2. The CDR3 extends over 15 amino acids. V lost 0 bases to trimming and J lost 7 bases; unmatched junction nucleotides: 5. In germline, CDR1 is SGDLS, CDR2 YYNGEE. This CDR3 is CASSVDRLAVNEQFF. CDR3 in DNA: TGTGCCAGCAGCGTAGACCGACTAGCGGTGAATGAGCAGTTCTTC.

The chain combines TRBV5-5 with TRBJ2-2; D unresolved. Germline lookup yields CDR1 SGHKS and CDR2 YYEKEE (reference sequence). The CDR3 has 15 residues. The V end lost 0 bases, the J end lost 0 bases, and 6 bases lay between the germline ends. The CDR3 sequence is CASSLVAANTGELFF. In nucleotides, the CDR3 is TGTGCCAGCAGCTTGGTGGCAGCGAACACCGGGGAGCTGTTTTTT. The full variable domain, its missing parts supplied by reference TRBV5-5 and TRBJ2-2, is DAGVTQSPTHLIKTRGQQVTLRCSPISGHKSVSWYQQVLGQGPQFIFQYYEKEERGRGNFPDRFSARQFPNYSSELNVNALLLGDSALYLCASSLVAANTGELFFGEGSRLTVL.

This clone was seen only once. V gene TRBV7-8 combines with J gene TRBJ1-2, with no clear D. Between the trimmed V and J ends, which lost 1 base and 2 bases, there was a span of 11 bases. The germline gives CDR1 SGHVS, CDR2 FQNEAQ. This CDR3 has 15 amino acids. This CDR3 reads CASSLVAGSNYGYTF. The CDR3 DNA follows: TGTGCCAGCAGCTTAGTGGCGGGGTCAAACTATGGCTACACCTTC.

J is TRBJ1-4 and V is TRBV28; maybe TRBD1 (6 bases). Germline lookup yields CDR1 MDHEN and CDR2 SYDVKM. This CDR3 region has 15 residues. V was cut by 6 bases and J by 8 bases, with 19 bases left in between. CDR3 sequence reads: CASRLQGHTGEKLFF. The CDR3 bases are TGTGCCAGCAGGCTTCAGGGACACACGGGGGAAAAACTGTTTTTT.

This chain joins TRBV5-4 and TRBJ1-4; 9 nucleotides line up with TRBD1. Germline loops: CDR1 SGHNT, CDR2 YYREEE (reference sequence). The ends lost 4 bases at V and 5 bases at J; junction bases unmatched: 6. This CDR3 has 15 residues. Here the CDR3 DNA reads TGTGCCAGCAGCCGTCGGGACAGGGACAATGAAAAACTGTTTTTT. Encoded protein: CASSRRDRDNEKLFF.

The sample holds a few counts of this clone. CDR3 residues: CASSLAVGGEQFF. The CDR3 coding sequence is TGTGCCAGCAGCTTAGCTGTAGGGGGTGAGCAGTTCTTC. This chain links TRBV11-3 with TRBJ2-1; D is possibly TRBD1 (6 bases). The germline V and J ends were trimmed by 1 base and 9 bases, with 10 bases remaining between them. CDR3 length equals 13 residues. Germline V gene sequence: CDR1 SGHNT, CDR2 YENEEA.

This clone came up a few times. The chain carries TRBV7-9 and TRBJ1-2, with a possible D match to TRBD1 (5 bases). This CDR3 region has 12 residues. Germline V gene lookup returns CDR1 SEHNR and CDR2 FQNEAQ (reference sequence). Trimming cost V 3 bases and J 3 bases, with 5 bases left between them. CDR3 coding DNA: TGTGCCAGCAGCTTCAGGGACTATGGCTACACCTTC. Translating it yields CASSFRDYGYTF.

The chain employs TRBV9 and TRBJ2-3; 7 bases line up with TRBD2. This CDR3 has 16 residues. With V trimmed by 3 bases and J by 4 bases, 11 bases remained unmatched. Germline values: CDR1 SGDLS, CDR2 YYNGEE. The CDR3 reads CASSGVAGRSSDTQYF. The CDR3 coding sequence is TGTGCCAGCAGCGGGGTAGCGGGCCGCTCTTCAGATACGCAGTATTTT.

The genes are TRBV6-5 and TRBJ1-6; perhaps TRBD1 as D (6 bases). V lost 2 bases to trimming and J lost 7 bases, with 12 bases between them. CDR1 and CDR2 from the germline V gene are MNHEY and SVGAGI. CDR3 size: 15 residues. CDR3 protein: CASSYKGDPNSPLHF. In nucleotides, the CDR3 is TGTGCCAGCAGTTACAAGGGGGATCCAAATTCACCCCTCCACTTT.

This clone was recorded only once. V and J are TRBV5-6 and TRBJ2-7, with 10 bases matching TRBD2. The CDR3 has 13 amino acids. Germline-derived CDR1 and CDR2 are SGHDT and YYEEEE. V shed 5 bases, J shed 3 bases, and the junction held 2 bases outside the gene matches. The CDR3 sequence: CASRLAGFYEQYF. In nucleotides, the CDR3 is TGTGCCAGCAGACTAGCGGGGTTCTACGAGCAGTACTTC.